The 26 T cell receptor beta chains presented below share a single source sample, sequenced in a study of cytomegalovirus exposure and HLA in healthy donors. Repertoires were generated with immunoSEQ multiplex PCR, while TCRdb's copy carries only in-frame clones and drops some. The data show approximately 240,000 clones, over 80% seen once. Input material: PBMCs. The receptor source for this set is a young woman in good health and CMV-seronegative.

The CDR3 loop reads CASSLDRDQPQHF. The CDR3 nucleotides read TGTGCCAGCAGCTTGGACAGGGATCAGCCCCAGCATTTT. The chain combines TRBV5-4 with TRBJ1-5; the D gene is possibly TRBD1 (6 bases). V shed 0 bases and J shed 5 bases, with 6 bases lying between them. This CDR3 region has 13 residues. Per the germline V gene, CDR1 is SGHNT and CDR2 is YYREEE (reference sequence).

The rearrangement uses TRBV6-1 and TRBJ2-7; 7 nucleotides align to TRBD2. V lost 5 bases to trimming and J lost 4 bases; unmatched junction nucleotides: 5. The CDR3 runs 13 residues. Per the germline V gene, CDR1 is MNHNS and CDR2 is SASEGT. Written as DNA, the CDR3 is TGTGCCAGCAGTCGCGGGAGATTGTACGAGCAGTACTTC. This translates into CASSRGRLYEQYF.

The chain recombines TRBV7-6 with TRBJ1-1; tentative D call: TRBD1 (6 bases). V dropped 3 bases and J dropped 2 bases, with 10 bases sitting between them. This CDR3 is built from 14 residues. CDR1 is SGHVS, CDR2 FNYEAQ, per germline. The CDR3 spells CASSFRGGNTEAFF. CDR3 DNA: TGTGCCAGCAGCTTCAGGGGTGGAAACACTGAAGCTTTCTTT.

Turning to this clone: The same CDR3 is also encoded by other DNA sequences in this sample. The V and J genes are TRBV28 and TRBJ2-7, with D possibly TRBD2 on 5 matching bases. This CDR3 contains 13 residues. Per germline, CDR1 MDHEN and CDR2 SYDVKM. V was shortened by 5 bases and J by 4 bases, with 12 bases between the two germline ends. The CDR3 spells CASSPPGGYEQYF. CDR3 sequence (DNA): TGTGCCAGCAGTCCCCCTGGAGGTTACGAGCAGTACTTC.

This chain connects TRBV6-1 to TRBJ1-1; 7 bases fit TRBD1. The J segment lost 6 bases and the V segment lost 2 bases, leaving 15 bases of the junction unmatched. The germline V gene encodes CDR1 MNHNS and CDR2 SASEGT. The CDR3 has 17 amino acids. The CDR3 region has the DNA TGTGCCAGCAGTGAAACATCCTTGACAGGGTCACTCGCTGAAGCTTTCTTT. It is translated as CASSETSLTGSLAEAFF.

The chain uses TRBV27 and TRBJ1-2; a weak D match, TRBD1 (6 bases). From germline, CDR1 is MNHEY and CDR2 SMNVEV (reference sequence). The V end was cut by 7 bases, the J end by 6 bases, with 18 bases between. The CDR3 has 14 residues. This CDR3 is CASTIKGGGNGYTF. CDR3 DNA: TGTGCCAGCACAATCAAGGGGGGGGGAAATGGCTACACCTTC.

The rearrangement joins TRBV5-1 to TRBJ1-3; TRBD1 is a possible D gene (5 bases). The length of the CDR3 is 17 residues. The V end lost 3 bases, the J end lost 4 bases, and 20 bases lay between the germline ends. Looked up from germline, CDR1 is SGHRS and CDR2 is YFSETQ. The CDR3 coding sequence is TGCGCCAGCAGCTGGAAAGACCCGATGGGACTGGGAAACACCATATATTTT. Translated, it gives CASSWKDPMGLGNTIYF.

The rearrangement uses TRBV6-4 and TRBJ1-5, with TRBD1 matching over 10 bases. Germline V gene sequence: CDR1 MRHNA, CDR2 SNTAGT. The CDR3 is 14 residues long. V was pared by 3 bases and J by 4 bases, with 0 bases of the junction left unmatched. CDR3 sequence: CASSEGQGNQPQHF. The CDR3 region has the DNA TGTGCCAGCAGTGAGGGACAGGGGAATCAGCCCCAGCATTTT.

J is TRBJ2-7 and V is TRBV5-1; TRBD1 is a possible D gene (6 bases). V was clipped by 5 bases and J by 0 bases, with 18 bases between them. The CDR3 covers 16 residues. The germline V gene encodes CDR1 SGHRS and CDR2 YFSETQ. CDR3 DNA sequence: TGCGCCAGCAGTGCCGATTGGGGACAAGTCTCCTACGAGCAGTACTTC. Translated: CASSADWGQVSYEQYF.

This rearrangement joins TRBV18 to TRBJ2-7; the D gene is possibly TRBD2 (6 bases). The ends were cut back, 1 base at V and 3 bases at J, with 13 bases in the middle. CDR3 length: 15 amino acids. CDR1 and CDR2 from the germline V gene are KGHSH and LQKENI. The DNA for the CDR3 is TGTGCCAGCTCACCACTGCCGGGGGATGGCTACGAGCAGTACTTC. Translating it yields CASSPLPGDGYEQYF.

The V and J genes are TRBV6-1 and TRBJ2-7, with TRBD2 matching over 13 bases. The CDR3 extends over 16 amino acids. The V segment lost 3 bases and the J segment 4 bases; nucleotides outside the gene matches: 6. Germline values: CDR1 MNHNS, CDR2 SASEGT. The CDR3 sequence: CASSEYTSGRAYEQYF. The CDR3 DNA sequence: TGTGCCAGCAGTGAGTATACTAGCGGGAGGGCTTACGAGCAGTACTTC.

V is TRBV5-1 and J is TRBJ1-3; unclear D gene. The length of the CDR3 is 15 residues. The V end lost 5 bases, the J end lost 0 bases, and 12 bases lay between the germline ends. Germline lookup yields CDR1 SGHRS and CDR2 YFSETQ. The CDR3 DNA sequence: TGCGCCAGCAGTTTTGAGGGCGGCTCTGGAAACACCATATATTTT. It specifies CASSFEGGSGNTIYF. The variable domain in full, with the rest retrieved from reference TRBV5-1 and TRBJ1-3, is KAGVTQTPRYLIKTRGQQVTLSCSPISGHRSVSWYQQTPGQGLQFLFEYFSETQRNKGNFPGRFSGRQFSNSRSEMNVSTLELGDSALYLCASSFEGGSGNTIYFGEGSWLTVV.

This rearrangement joins TRBV28 to TRBJ1-5; a weak D match, TRBD1 (6 bases). The CDR3 contains 20 residues. Germline V CDR1 and CDR2: MDHEN, SYDVKM. The V gene lost 5 bases and the J gene lost 5 bases, with 31 bases spanning the gap. The CDR3 DNA is TGTGCCAGCAGTCTCCCCCCTCTAGCCTCGGCGGGGGCGACCGATCAGCCCCAGCATTTT. Amino acid sequence: CASSLPPLASAGATDQPQHF.

The chain carries TRBV18 and TRBJ2-5; 10 bases align to TRBD1. V trimming: 3 bases; J trimming: 5 bases; junction bases outside the gene matches: 3. In germline, CDR1 is KGHSH, CDR2 LQKENI. This CDR3 spans 14 amino acids. The CDR3 region has the DNA TGTGCCAGCTCACCGGGACAGGGGTTGGAGACCCAGTACTTC. Its protein product is CASSPGQGLETQYF.

This chain uses TRBV12-5 with TRBJ2-7, with a tentative D call TRBD1 (5 bases). Trimming shortened V by 3 bases and J by 0 bases, and 12 bases separated the two germline ends. In germline, CDR1 is LGHNT, CDR2 FRNRAP. This CDR3 has 15 amino acids. The CDR3 here is CASGFFTGPSYEQYF. Written as DNA, the CDR3 is TGTGCTAGTGGTTTTTTCACAGGCCCCTCCTACGAGCAGTACTTC.

This chain links TRBV19 with TRBJ1-5, with D perhaps TRBD1 (5 bases). V lost 1 base and J 8 bases, leaving 15 bases between the germline ends. In germline, CDR1 is LNHDA, CDR2 SQIVND (reference sequence). The CDR3 extends over 15 amino acids. CDR3 sequence: CASSIGQAGSEPQHF. The CDR3 DNA is TGTGCCAGTAGTATAGGGCAGGCAGGGTCTGAGCCCCAGCATTTT.

The chain employs TRBV5-6 and TRBJ2-5; perhaps TRBD1 as D (5 bases). The V end was cut by 0 bases, the J end by 3 bases, with 15 bases between. Germline loops: CDR1 SGHDT, CDR2 YYEEEE. CDR3 length equals 16 residues. The CDR3 DNA follows: TGTGCCAGCAGCTTGGTTTTGGGGCCACATAAAGAGACCCAGTACTTC. It encodes CASSLVLGPHKETQYF.

As for this clone: Sequence at one end of the junction differs from germline and may be a read error. The chain uses TRBV20-1 and TRBJ2-7; 7 bases align to TRBD1. Germline-derived CDR1 and CDR2 are DFQATT and SNEGSKA (reference sequence). This CDR3 has 11 residues. CDR3 in amino acids: CSARVLGTEFF. Here the CDR3 DNA reads TGCAGTGCTAGGGTCCTAGGGACAGAGTTTTTC.

This chain joins TRBV6-1 and TRBJ1-2; D unclear. V shed 2 bases and J shed 8 bases, with 18 bases lying between them. Germline values: CDR1 MNHNS, CDR2 SASEGT. The CDR3 totals 15 residues. The CDR3, as DNA: TGTGCCAGCAGTGAATCCCTGGACTGGCCGCGGGGCTACACCTTC. Its translation is CASSESLDWPRGYTF.

The chain carries TRBV5-1 and TRBJ1-1, with 8 nucleotides matching TRBD1. After removal of 5 bases from V and 1 base from J, the junction contained 7 bases not matched to a gene. This CDR3 has 15 amino acids. The V gene's germline CDR1 is SGHRS and CDR2 YFSETQ. The CDR3 nucleotides read TGCGCCAGCAGTAATAGGACAGGGTGGAACACTGAAGCTTTCTTT. Translation: CASSNRTGWNTEAFF.

V gene TRBV7-8 combines with J gene TRBJ1-1; weak D call: TRBD1 (5 bases). V dropped 4 bases and J dropped 7 bases, with 19 bases sitting between them. CDR3 size: 15 residues. Germline V gene data show CDR1 as SGHVS and CDR2 as FQNEAQ. CDR3 in amino acids: CASSSPGGTSSEAFF. CDR3 coding DNA: TGTGCCAGCAGCTCTCCTGGGGGGACCTCTAGTGAAGCTTTCTTT.

The V gene is TRBV5-6, the J gene TRBJ1-5; no clear D. The CDR3 consists of 15 residues. The V gene lost 1 base and the J gene lost 4 bases, with 12 bases spanning the gap. CDR1 SGHDT and CDR2 YYEEEE come from the germline V gene. The CDR3 reads CASSLTPLGNQPQHF. CDR3 DNA: TGTGCCAGCAGCTTGACACCTCTCGGGAATCAGCCCCAGCATTTT.

The DNA for the CDR3 is TGTGCCAGCAGCTTAATTCGGAACACTGAAGCTTTCTTT. Its protein product is CASSLIRNTEAFF. The chain employs TRBV7-3 and TRBJ1-1; unclear D gene. In germline, CDR1 is SGHTA, CDR2 FQGTGA. CDR3 length: 13 residues. V dropped 1 base and J dropped 1 base, with 4 bases sitting between them.

This sequence joins TRBV29-1 and TRBJ2-1; 14 bases line up with TRBD2. CDR1 is SQVTM, CDR2 ANQGSEA, per germline. The CDR3 is 15 amino acids. Unmatched junction bases numbered 6, after V lost 3 bases and J lost 8 bases. CDR3 sequence reads: CSVDGTSGSLYEQFF. CDR3 in DNA: TGCAGCGTTGATGGGACTAGCGGGAGTCTGTATGAGCAGTTCTTC.

The CDR3 DNA sequence: TGCGCCAGCAGCGCCGACCAGCGGGGGCAGCAGTACTTC. As protein: CASSADQRGQQYF. The chain couples TRBV5-1 to TRBJ2-7, with TRBD2 identical over 8 bases. Germline CDR1 is SGHRS and CDR2 is YFSETQ. CDR3 length: 13 amino acids. With 4 bases clipped from V and 8 bases from J, the junction kept 8 bases outside the gene matches. The full variable domain, rest sourced from reference TRBV5-1 and TRBJ2-7, is KAGVTQTPRYLIKTRGQQVTLSCSPISGHRSVSWYQQTPGQGLQFLFEYFSETQRNKGNFPGRFSGRQFSNSRSEMNVSTLELGDSALYLCASSADQRGQQYFGPGTRLTVT.

The rearrangement joins TRBV5-6 to TRBJ1-2; a possible D gene is TRBD1 (6 bases). Per germline, CDR1 SGHDT and CDR2 YYEEEE. The CDR3 covers 18 residues. V was clipped by 4 bases and J by 0 bases, with 22 bases between them. This chain's CDR3 is CASSQGSQPFLPNYGYTF. In DNA, the CDR3 is TGTGCCAGCAGCCAGGGGTCCCAACCTTTCCTTCCTAACTATGGCTACACCTTC.